One and the same sample provided the 17 T cell receptor beta chains below, sequenced in a study of cytomegalovirus exposure and HLA in healthy donors. The study ran its PCR with 60 Vbeta and 13 Jbeta primers. Libraries were prepared by immunoSEQ multiplex PCR; TCRdb keeps only in-frame clonotypes and omits some of them. The table lists more than 100,000 clones, 80% of them singletons. The sequencing sample was made of PBMCs. Receptors originate from a female donor in good health and CMV-seropositive.

This clone was seen only a few times. This rearrangement joins TRBV4-1 to TRBJ1-1; D uncertain. V shed 0 bases and J shed 4 bases, with 9 bases lying between them. The germline CDR1 and CDR2 sequences are MGHRA and YSYEKL. This CDR3 has 14 amino acids. The CDR3 here is CASSQDRKSTEAFF. CDR3 DNA sequence: TGCGCCAGCAGCCAAGACAGGAAGAGCACTGAAGCTTTCTTT.

This clone was detected a few times. This chain connects TRBV7-9 to TRBJ1-5; the match to TRBD1 covers 9 bases. V lost 5 bases, J lost 5 bases, and 4 bases stayed unmatched. The CDR3 consists of 14 residues. Looked up from germline, CDR1 is SEHNR and CDR2 is FQNEAQ (reference sequence). Written as DNA, the CDR3 is TGTGCCAGCAGCGCTAGGACAGGGGATCAGCCCCAGCATTTT. It codes for CASSARTGDQPQHF.

This clone was recorded only once. The chain links TRBV5-4 to TRBJ2-5; a possible D gene is TRBD2 (5 bases). This CDR3 contains 14 residues. The germline gives CDR1 SGHNT, CDR2 YYREEE (reference sequence). Trimming took off 4 bases at V and 2 bases at J, with 12 bases between the two ends. The DNA for the CDR3 is TGTGCCAGCAGCCCCCTACGGGGACAAGAGACCCAGTACTTC. This codes for CASSPLRGQETQYF.

This clone was counted a single time. The CDR3 spells CASSLRQGRGYTF. The CDR3 nucleotides are TGTGCCAGCAGTTTACGACAGGGCCGTGGCTACACCTTC. The chain couples TRBV6-5 to TRBJ1-2, with 7 nucleotides matching TRBD1. Germline V CDR1 and CDR2: MNHEY, SVGAGI. The CDR3 totals 13 residues. V dropped 4 bases and J dropped 7; count of bases not matched to a gene: 6.

This clone turned up a few times. The chain carries TRBV5-8 and TRBJ1-1, with D hard to call. The germline V gene encodes CDR1 SGHTS and CDR2 YDEGEE. V was cut by 5 bases and J by 1 base, with 9 bases left in between. This CDR3 spans 13 amino acids. The CDR3 spells CASRNSGNTEAFF. The CDR3 DNA is TGTGCCAGCAGGAACAGTGGGAACACTGAAGCTTTCTTT.

The V gene is TRBV10-1, the J gene TRBJ2-3; 10 nucleotides agree with TRBD1. Germline loops: CDR1 WNHNN, CDR2 SYGVQD (reference sequence). The CDR3 runs to 16 residues. V lost 6 bases to trimming and J lost 4 bases; unmatched junction nucleotides: 10. CDR3 DNA: TGCGCCAGCAGCAAGACCGGGACAGGGGAAGCAGATACGCAGTATTTT. Translation: CASSKTGTGEADTQYF.

The J gene is TRBJ2-2, the V gene TRBV13; weak D call: TRBD2 (5 bases). The CDR3 runs 13 residues. The germline gives CDR1 PRHDT, CDR2 FYEKMQ (reference sequence). V lost 10 bases and J lost 4, with 13 bases in between. The CDR3 coding sequence is TGTGCCATCCCGGGGAACCGCACCGGGGAGCTGTTTTTT. Translating gives CAIPGNRTGELFF.

The chain carries TRBV18 and TRBJ1-1; D may be TRBD1 (6 bases). From germline, CDR1 is KGHSH and CDR2 LQKENI. V was cut by 5 bases and J by 10 bases, with 14 bases left in between. This CDR3 has 12 residues. CDR3 sequence reads: CASSTNRESAFF. The DNA of the CDR3 is TGTGCCAGCTCAACCAACAGGGAGTCAGCTTTCTTT.

This chain connects TRBV18 to TRBJ2-3; TRBD1 matches at 8 bases. The CDR3 extends over 12 amino acids. The ends lost 8 bases at V and 5 bases at J; junction bases unmatched: 3. Germline V gene sequence: CDR1 KGHSH, CDR2 LQKENI. CDR3 in amino acids: CASQTGEDTQYF. The CDR3 region has the DNA TGTGCCAGCCAGACAGGGGAAGATACGCAGTATTTT.

The chain carries TRBV28 and TRBJ1-1, with no clear D. Per germline, CDR1 MDHEN and CDR2 SYDVKM. This CDR3 is 14 amino acids long. Trimming shortened V by 6 bases and J by 7 bases, and 18 bases separated the two germline ends. The CDR3 loop reads CASSNPGGESEAFF. Here the CDR3 DNA reads TGTGCCAGCAGCAATCCGGGAGGAGAAAGTGAAGCTTTCTTT.

The chain joins TRBV29-1 to TRBJ2-3; D is unresolved. The length of the CDR3 is 14 residues. Trimming left V 2 bases short and J 4 bases short, with 13 bases between. CDR1 is SQVTM and CDR2 is ANQGSEA in the germline V gene. In DNA form, the CDR3 reads TGCAGCGTTGAACCTGAAGAGAGAGCAGATACGCAGTATTTT. This gives the protein CSVEPEERADTQYF.

The chain uses TRBV7-2 and TRBJ1-6; TRBD1 is a possible D gene (6 bases). The V gene's germline CDR1 is SGHTA and CDR2 FQGNSA. The length of the CDR3 is 15 residues. Trimming took off 8 bases at V and 5 bases at J, with 16 bases between the two ends. Here the CDR3 reads CASRSRAGDNSPLHF. In nucleotides, the CDR3 is TGTGCCAGCCGCTCCCGGGCAGGGGATAATTCACCCCTCCACTTT. Together with reference TRBV7-2 and TRBJ1-6, the CDR3 gives the full variable domain: GAGVSQSPSNKVTEKGKDVELRCDPISGHTALYWYRQSLGQGLEFLIYFQGNSAPDKSGLPSDRFSAERTGGSVSTLTIQRTQQEDSAVYLCASRSRAGDNSPLHFGNGTRLTVT.

Here the CDR3 reads CASTTMGPTEAFF. The CDR3 region has the DNA TGTGCCAGCACCACAATGGGGCCCACTGAAGCTTTCTTT. This sequence joins TRBV7-9 and TRBJ1-1; D is possibly TRBD1 (5 bases). The V and J ends lost 7 bases and 4 bases respectively, with 13 bases between them. The CDR3 is 13 amino acids. From germline, CDR1 is SEHNR and CDR2 FQNEAQ (reference sequence).

The chain joins TRBV5-1 to TRBJ2-7; the match to TRBD2 covers 10 bases. The V segment lost 4 bases and the J segment 5 bases; nucleotides outside the gene matches: 9. Germline values: CDR1 SGHRS, CDR2 YFSETQ. The CDR3 extends over 15 amino acids. The CDR3 spells CASSPRVAGGDEQYF. CDR3 nucleotides: TGCGCCAGCAGCCCCAGGGTAGCGGGGGGCGACGAGCAGTACTTC. Using reference TRBV5-1 and TRBJ2-7 for the parts outside the CDR3, the full variable domain is KAGVTQTPRYLIKTRGQQVTLSCSPISGHRSVSWYQQTPGQGLQFLFEYFSETQRNKGNFPGRFSGRQFSNSRSEMNVSTLELGDSALYLCASSPRVAGGDEQYFGPGTRLTVT.

The rearrangement links TRBV5-6 to TRBJ1-1; 9 bases agree with TRBD1. Germline CDR1 reads SGHDT; CDR2 reads YYEEEE. The CDR3 contains 19 residues. With 4 bases clipped from V and 0 bases from J, the junction kept 16 bases outside the gene matches. The chain's CDR3 is CASSRLQGATFQMNTEAFF. The CDR3 DNA reads TGTGCCAGCAGCCGCCTACAGGGGGCGACTTTCCAGATGAACACTGAAGCTTTCTTT.

Details on this clone: One junction end does not reproduce the germline sequence, and a read error may be involved. J is TRBJ2-7 and V is TRBV30; TRBD1 agrees at 7 bases. From germline, CDR1 is GTSNPN and CDR2 SVGIG (reference sequence). CDR3 size: 13 residues. The CDR3, as DNA: TGTGCCTGGAGCGACCCCGGGACAGCGACGGTAAAATTC. The encoded protein is CAWSDPGTATVKF.

V is TRBV28 and J is TRBJ1-3, with 7 bases matching TRBD1. Germline V gene data show CDR1 as MDHEN and CDR2 as SYDVKM. CDR3 length: 14 residues. The junction had 6 bases not matched to a gene; V was cut back by 8 bases and J by 2 bases. The CDR3 spells CASRPGGTGNTIYF. In nucleotides, the CDR3 is TGTGCCAGCCGACCAGGGGGGACTGGAAACACCATATATTTT.